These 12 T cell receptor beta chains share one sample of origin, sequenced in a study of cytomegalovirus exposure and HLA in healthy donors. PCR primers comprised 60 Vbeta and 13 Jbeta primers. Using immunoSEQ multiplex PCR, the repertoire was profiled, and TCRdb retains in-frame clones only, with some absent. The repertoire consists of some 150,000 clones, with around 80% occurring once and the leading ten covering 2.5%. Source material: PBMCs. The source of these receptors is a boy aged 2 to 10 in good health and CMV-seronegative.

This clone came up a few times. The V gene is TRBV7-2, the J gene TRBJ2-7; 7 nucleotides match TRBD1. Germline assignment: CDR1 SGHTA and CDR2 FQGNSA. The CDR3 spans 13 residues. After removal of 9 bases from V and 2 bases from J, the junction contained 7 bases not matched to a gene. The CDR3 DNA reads TGTGCCAGTGAGGGACAGAGGACCTACGAGCAGTACTTC. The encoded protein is CASEGQRTYEQYF.

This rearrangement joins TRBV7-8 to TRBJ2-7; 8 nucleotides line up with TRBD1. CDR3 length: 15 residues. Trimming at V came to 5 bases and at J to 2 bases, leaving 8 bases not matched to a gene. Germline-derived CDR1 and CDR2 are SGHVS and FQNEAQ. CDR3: CASSPRQGTPYEQYF. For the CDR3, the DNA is TGTGCCAGCAGCCCTCGACAGGGGACACCCTACGAGCAGTACTTC.

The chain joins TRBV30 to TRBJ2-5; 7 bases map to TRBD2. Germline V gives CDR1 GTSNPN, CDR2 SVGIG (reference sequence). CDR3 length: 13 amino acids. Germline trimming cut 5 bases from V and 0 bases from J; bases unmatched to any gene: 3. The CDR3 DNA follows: TGTGCCTGGGGGGGAGGGTACCAAGAGACCCAGTACTTC. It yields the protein CAWGGGYQETQYF. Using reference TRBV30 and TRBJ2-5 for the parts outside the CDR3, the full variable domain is SQTIHQWPATLVQPVGSPLSLECTVEGTSNPNLYWYRQAAGRGLQLLFYSVGIGQISSEVPQNLSASRPQDRQFILSSKKLLLSDSGFYLCAWGGGYQETQYFGPGTRLLVL.

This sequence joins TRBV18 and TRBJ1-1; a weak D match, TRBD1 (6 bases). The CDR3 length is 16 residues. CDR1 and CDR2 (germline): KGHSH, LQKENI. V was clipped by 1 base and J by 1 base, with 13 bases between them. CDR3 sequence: CASSPLGDKSNTEAFF. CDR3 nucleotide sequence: TGTGCCAGCTCACCACTAGGGGACAAATCGAACACTGAAGCTTTCTTT. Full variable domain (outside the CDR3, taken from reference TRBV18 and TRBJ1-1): NAGVMQNPRHLVRRRGQEARLRCSPMKGHSHVYWYRQLPEEGLKFMVYLQKENIIDESGMPKERFSAEFPKEGPSILRIQQVVRGDSAAYFCASSPLGDKSNTEAFFGQGTRLTVV.

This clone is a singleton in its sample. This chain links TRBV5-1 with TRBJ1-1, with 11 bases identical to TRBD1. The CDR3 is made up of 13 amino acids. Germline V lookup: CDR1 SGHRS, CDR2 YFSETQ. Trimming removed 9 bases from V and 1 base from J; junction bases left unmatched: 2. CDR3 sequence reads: CATGTGGNTEAFF. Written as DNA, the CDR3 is TGCGCCACCGGGACAGGGGGGAACACTGAAGCTTTCTTT.

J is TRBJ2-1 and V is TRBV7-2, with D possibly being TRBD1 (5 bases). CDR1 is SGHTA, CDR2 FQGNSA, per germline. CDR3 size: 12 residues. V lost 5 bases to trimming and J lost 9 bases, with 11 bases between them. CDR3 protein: CASSKNRIEQFF. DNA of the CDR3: TGTGCCAGCAGCAAAAACAGGATTGAGCAGTTCTTC.

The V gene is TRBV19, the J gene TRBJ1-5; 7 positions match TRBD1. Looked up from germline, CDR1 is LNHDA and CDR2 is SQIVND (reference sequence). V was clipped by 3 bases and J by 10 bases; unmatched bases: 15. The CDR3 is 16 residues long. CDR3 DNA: TGTGCCAGTAGTATTTCCGGGACAGCGATTTCCGGACCCCAGCATTTT. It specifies CASSISGTAISGPQHF.

The CDR3 nucleotides are TGTGCCAGCACGATACCCCGGGGTCAGCCCCAGCATTTT. This gives the protein CASTIPRGQPQHF. The chain uses TRBV28 and TRBJ1-5, with D unclear. The germline V and J ends were trimmed by 7 bases and 6 bases, with 13 bases remaining between them. This CDR3 is 13 amino acids long. Germline loops: CDR1 MDHEN, CDR2 SYDVKM.

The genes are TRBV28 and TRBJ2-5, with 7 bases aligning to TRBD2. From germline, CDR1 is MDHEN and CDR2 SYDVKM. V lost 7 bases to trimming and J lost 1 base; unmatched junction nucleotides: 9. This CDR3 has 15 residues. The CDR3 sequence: CASTPGGYGQETQYF. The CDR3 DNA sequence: TGTGCCAGCACCCCGGGAGGTTACGGCCAAGAGACCCAGTACTTC.

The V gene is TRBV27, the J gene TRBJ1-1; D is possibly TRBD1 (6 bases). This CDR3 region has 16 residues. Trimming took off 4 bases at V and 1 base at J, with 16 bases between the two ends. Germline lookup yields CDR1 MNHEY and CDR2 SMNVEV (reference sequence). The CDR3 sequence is CASSSRPGHRNTEAFF. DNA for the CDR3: TGTGCCAGCAGTTCTAGACCGGGACATCGGAACACTGAAGCTTTCTTT.

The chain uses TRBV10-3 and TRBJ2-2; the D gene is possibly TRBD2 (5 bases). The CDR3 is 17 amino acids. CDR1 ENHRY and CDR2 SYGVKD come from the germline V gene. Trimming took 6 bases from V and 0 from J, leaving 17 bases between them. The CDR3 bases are TGTGCCATCAGCGTATCGGTCAGCGGTCCGAACACCGGGGAGCTGTTTTTT. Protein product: CAISVSVSGPNTGELFF.

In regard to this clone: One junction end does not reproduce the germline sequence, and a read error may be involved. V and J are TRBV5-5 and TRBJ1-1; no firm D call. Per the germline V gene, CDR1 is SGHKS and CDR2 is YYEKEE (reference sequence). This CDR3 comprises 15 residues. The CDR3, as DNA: TGTGCCAGCAGGTTGGATCCCAACAGAAACACTGAAGCTTTCTTT. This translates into CASRLDPNRNTEAFF.